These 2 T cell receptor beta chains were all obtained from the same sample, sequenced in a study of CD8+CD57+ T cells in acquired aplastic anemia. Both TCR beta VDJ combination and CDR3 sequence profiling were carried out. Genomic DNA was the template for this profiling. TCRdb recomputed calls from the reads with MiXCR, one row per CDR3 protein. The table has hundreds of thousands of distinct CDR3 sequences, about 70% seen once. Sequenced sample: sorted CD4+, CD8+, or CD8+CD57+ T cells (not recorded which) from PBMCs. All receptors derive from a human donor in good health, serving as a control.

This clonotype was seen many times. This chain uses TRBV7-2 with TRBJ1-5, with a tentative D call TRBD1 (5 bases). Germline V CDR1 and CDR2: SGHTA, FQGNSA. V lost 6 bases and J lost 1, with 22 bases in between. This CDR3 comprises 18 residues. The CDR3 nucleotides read TGTGCCAGCAGTAAAGACACCGGGGGATTTCTGAGCAATCAGCCCCAGCATTTT. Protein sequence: CASSKDTGGFLSNQPQHF.

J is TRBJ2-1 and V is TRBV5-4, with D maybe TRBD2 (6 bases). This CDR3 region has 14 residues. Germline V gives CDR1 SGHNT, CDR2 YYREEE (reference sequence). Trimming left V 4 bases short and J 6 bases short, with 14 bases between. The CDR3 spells CASSPGDFPNEQFF. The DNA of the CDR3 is TGTGCCAGCAGCCCGGGGGACTTTCCCAATGAGCAGTTCTTC.